This record concerns one T cell receptor beta chain sequence. The entry originates in a study of shared clonotypes between healthy human individuals. Data came from immunoSEQ multiplex PCR; TCRdb stores just in-frame clones and leaves some out. This sample yields 2,500,000 or so clones, of which roughly nine tenths are seen a single time; roughly 0.14% belongs to the top ten. V gave up 2 bases and J gave up 3 bases; unmatched junction bases: 12. Germline CDR1 SGHDT, CDR2 YYEEEE. The CDR3 is 18 residues long. The clonotype comes from a man younger than 35 in good health. The chain has TRBV5-6 and TRBJ1-5, with 9 bases aligning to TRBD1. The sample taken for sequencing was naive CD4+ T cells sorted from blood. Subset meaning: CD45RA+ positively selected. CDR3 coding DNA: TGTGCCAGCAGCTTTCAGACAGGGGGTCAACTACTCAATCAGCCCCAGCATTTT. It encodes CASSFQTGGQLLNQPQHF.